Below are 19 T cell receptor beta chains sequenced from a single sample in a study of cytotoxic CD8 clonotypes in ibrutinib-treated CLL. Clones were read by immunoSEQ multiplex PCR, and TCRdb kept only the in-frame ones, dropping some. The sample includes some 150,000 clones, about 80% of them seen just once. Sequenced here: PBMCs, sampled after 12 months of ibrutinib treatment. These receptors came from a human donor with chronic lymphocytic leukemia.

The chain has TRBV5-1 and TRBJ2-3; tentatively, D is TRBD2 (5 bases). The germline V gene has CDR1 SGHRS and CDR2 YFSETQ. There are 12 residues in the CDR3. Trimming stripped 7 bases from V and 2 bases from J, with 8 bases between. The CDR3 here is CASGEPTDTQYF. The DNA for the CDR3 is TGCGCCAGCGGGGAGCCCACAGATACGCAGTATTTT. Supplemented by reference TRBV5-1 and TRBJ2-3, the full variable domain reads KAGVTQTPRYLIKTRGQQVTLSCSPISGHRSVSWYQQTPGQGLQFLFEYFSETQRNKGNFPGRFSGRQFSNSRSEMNVSTLELGDSALYLCASGEPTDTQYFGPGTRLTVL.

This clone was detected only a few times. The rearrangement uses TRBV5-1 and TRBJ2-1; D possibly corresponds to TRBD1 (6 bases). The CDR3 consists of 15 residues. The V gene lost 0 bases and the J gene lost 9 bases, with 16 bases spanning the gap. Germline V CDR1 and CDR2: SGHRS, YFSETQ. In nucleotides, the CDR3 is TGCGCCAGCAGCTTGGAAGGGCCAGGGGTAACTGAGCAGTTCTTC. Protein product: CASSLEGPGVTEQFF.

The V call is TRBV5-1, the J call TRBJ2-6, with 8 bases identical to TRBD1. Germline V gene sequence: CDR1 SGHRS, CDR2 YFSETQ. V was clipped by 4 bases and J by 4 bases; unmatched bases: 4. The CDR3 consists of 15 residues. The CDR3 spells CASSATGDGANVLTF. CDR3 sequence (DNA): TGCGCCAGCAGCGCGACAGGGGACGGGGCCAACGTCCTGACTTTC. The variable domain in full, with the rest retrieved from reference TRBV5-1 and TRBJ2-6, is KAGVTQTPRYLIKTRGQQVTLSCSPISGHRSVSWYQQTPGQGLQFLFEYFSETQRNKGNFPGRFSGRQFSNSRSEMNVSTLELGDSALYLCASSATGDGANVLTFGAGSRLTVL.

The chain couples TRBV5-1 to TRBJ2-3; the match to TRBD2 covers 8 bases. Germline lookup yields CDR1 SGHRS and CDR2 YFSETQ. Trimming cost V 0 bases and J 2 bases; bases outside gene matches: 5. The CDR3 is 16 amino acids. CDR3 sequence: CASSLAVAGNTDTQYF. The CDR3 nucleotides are TGCGCCAGCAGCTTGGCGGTAGCGGGAAACACAGATACGCAGTATTTT.

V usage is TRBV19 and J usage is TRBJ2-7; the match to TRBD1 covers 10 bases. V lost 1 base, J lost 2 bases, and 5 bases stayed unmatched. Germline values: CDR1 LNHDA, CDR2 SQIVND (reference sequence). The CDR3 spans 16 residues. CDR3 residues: CASSIVGGQGPYEQYF. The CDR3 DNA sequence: TGTGCCAGTAGTATAGTCGGGGGACAGGGGCCCTACGAGCAGTACTTC.

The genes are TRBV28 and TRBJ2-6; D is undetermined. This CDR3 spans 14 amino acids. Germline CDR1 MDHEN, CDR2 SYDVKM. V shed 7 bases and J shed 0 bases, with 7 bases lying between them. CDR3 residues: CASKGRSGANVLTF. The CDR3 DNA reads TGTGCCAGCAAGGGCCGCTCTGGGGCCAACGTCCTGACTTTC.

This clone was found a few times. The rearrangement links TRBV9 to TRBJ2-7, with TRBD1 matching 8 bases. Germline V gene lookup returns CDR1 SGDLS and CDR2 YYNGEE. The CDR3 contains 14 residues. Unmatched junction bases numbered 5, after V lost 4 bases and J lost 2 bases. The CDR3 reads CASSPRTGPYEQYF. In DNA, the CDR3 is TGTGCCAGCAGCCCTAGGACAGGGCCCTACGAGCAGTACTTC.

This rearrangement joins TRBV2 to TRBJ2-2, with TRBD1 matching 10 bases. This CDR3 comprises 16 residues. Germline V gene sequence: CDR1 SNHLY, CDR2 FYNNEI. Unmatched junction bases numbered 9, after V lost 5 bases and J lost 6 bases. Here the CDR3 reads CASSLTGGALAGELFF. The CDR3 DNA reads TGTGCCAGCAGTTTGACAGGGGGCGCTTTGGCCGGGGAGCTGTTTTTT. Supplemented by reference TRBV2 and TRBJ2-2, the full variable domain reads EPEVTQTPSHQVTQMGQEVILRCVPISNHLYFYWYRQILGQKVEFLVSFYNNEISEKSEIFDDQFSVERPDGSNFTLKIRSTKLEDSAMYFCASSLTGGALAGELFFGEGSRLTVL.

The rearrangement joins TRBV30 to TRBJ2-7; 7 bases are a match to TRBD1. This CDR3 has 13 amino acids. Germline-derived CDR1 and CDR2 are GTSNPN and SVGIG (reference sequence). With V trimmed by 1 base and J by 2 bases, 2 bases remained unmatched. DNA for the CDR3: TGTGCCTGGAGTGGAGGACAGGCCTACGAGCAGTACTTC. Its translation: CAWSGGQAYEQYF.

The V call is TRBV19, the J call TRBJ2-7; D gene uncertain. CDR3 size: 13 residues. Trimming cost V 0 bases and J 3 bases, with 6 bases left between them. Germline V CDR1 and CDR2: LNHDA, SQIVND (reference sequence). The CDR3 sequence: CASSIDLVYEQYF. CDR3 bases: TGTGCCAGTAGTATAGATCTGGTCTACGAGCAGTACTTC. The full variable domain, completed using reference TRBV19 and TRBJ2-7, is DGGITQSPKYLFRKEGQNVTLSCEQNLNHDAMYWYRQDPGQGLRLIYYSQIVNDFQKGDIAEGYSVSREKKESFPLTVTSAQKNPTAFYLCASSIDLVYEQYFGPGTRLTVT.

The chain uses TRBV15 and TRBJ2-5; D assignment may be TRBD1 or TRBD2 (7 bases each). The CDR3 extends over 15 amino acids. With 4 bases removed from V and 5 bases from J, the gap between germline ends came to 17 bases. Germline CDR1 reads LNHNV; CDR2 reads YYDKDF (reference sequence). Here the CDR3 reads CATSITGEGWETQYF. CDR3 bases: TGTGCCACCAGCATAACAGGGGAGGGGTGGGAGACCCAGTACTTC.

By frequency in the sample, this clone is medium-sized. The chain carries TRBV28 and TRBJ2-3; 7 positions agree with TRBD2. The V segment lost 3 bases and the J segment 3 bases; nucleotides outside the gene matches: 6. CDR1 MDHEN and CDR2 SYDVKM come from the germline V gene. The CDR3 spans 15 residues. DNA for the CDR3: TGTGCCAGCAGTTTCCCGTCGGGACTAACAGATACGCAGTATTTT. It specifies CASSFPSGLTDTQYF.

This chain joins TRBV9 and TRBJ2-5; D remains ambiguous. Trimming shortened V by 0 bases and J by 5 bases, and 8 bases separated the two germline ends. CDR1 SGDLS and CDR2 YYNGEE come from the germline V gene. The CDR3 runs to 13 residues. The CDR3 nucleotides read TGTGCCAGCAGCGTAGAGTGGAGCGAGACCCAGTACTTC. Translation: CASSVEWSETQYF.

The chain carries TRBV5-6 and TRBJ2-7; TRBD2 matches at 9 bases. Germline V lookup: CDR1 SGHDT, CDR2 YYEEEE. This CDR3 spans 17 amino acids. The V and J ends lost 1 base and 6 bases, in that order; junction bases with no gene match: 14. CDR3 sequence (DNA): TGTGCCAGCAGCTTGCAGCATGGCGGGAGGGCCCCGGGCGAGCAGTACTTC. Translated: CASSLQHGGRAPGEQYF.

In nucleotides, the CDR3 is TGTGCCAGCAGTTTTGGCGCTGGTTGGTTCTTC. Protein: CASSFGAGWFF. The chain combines TRBV28 with TRBJ2-1; D is uncertain. The V end was cut by 3 bases, the J end by 15 bases, with 12 bases between. Germline CDR1 reads MDHEN; CDR2 reads SYDVKM. The CDR3 is 11 residues long.

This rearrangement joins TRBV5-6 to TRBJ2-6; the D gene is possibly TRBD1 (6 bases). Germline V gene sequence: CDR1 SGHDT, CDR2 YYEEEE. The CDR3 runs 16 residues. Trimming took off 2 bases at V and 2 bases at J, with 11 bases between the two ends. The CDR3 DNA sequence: TGTGCCAGCAGCTTTGGGGGCAGGGCTGGGGCCAACGTCCTGACTTTC. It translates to CASSFGGRAGANVLTF.

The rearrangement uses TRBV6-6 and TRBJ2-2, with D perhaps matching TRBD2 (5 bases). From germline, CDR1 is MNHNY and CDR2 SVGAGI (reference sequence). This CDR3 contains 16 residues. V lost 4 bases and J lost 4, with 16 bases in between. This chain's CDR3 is CASSLRLLTFTGELFF. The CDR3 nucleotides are TGTGCCAGCAGTTTGAGACTACTTACATTCACCGGGGAGCTGTTTTTT.

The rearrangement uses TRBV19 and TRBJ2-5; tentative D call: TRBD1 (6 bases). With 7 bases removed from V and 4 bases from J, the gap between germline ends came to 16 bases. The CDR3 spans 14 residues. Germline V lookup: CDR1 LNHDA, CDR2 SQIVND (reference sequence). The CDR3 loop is CASNQQGLGETQYF. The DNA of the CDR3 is TGTGCCAGTAACCAACAGGGTCTCGGAGAGACCCAGTACTTC.

The CDR3 region is CASSPGDFLSKSDTQYF. The CDR3 nucleotides read TGTGCCAGCAGCCCCGGGGACTTCCTATCAAAGTCTGATACGCAGTATTTT. The chain joins TRBV11-2 to TRBJ2-3, with TRBD2 as a possible D gene (6 bases). Trimming took off 5 bases at V and 6 bases at J, with 24 bases between the two ends. Germline V CDR1 and CDR2: SGHAT, FQNNGV. The length of the CDR3 is 17 residues.